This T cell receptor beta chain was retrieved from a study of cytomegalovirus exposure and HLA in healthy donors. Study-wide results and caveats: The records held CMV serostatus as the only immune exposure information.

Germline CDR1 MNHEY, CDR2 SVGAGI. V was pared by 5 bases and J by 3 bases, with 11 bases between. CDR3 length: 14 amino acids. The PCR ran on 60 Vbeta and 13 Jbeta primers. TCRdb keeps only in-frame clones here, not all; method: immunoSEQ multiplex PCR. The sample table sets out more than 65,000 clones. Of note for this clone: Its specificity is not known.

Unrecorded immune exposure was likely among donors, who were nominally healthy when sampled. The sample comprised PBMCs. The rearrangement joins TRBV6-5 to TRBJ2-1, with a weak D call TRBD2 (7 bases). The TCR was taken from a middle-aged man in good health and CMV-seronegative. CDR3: CASSIGGGYNEQFF. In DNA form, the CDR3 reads TGTGCCAGCAGTATAGGGGGGGGCTACAATGAGCAGTTCTTC.